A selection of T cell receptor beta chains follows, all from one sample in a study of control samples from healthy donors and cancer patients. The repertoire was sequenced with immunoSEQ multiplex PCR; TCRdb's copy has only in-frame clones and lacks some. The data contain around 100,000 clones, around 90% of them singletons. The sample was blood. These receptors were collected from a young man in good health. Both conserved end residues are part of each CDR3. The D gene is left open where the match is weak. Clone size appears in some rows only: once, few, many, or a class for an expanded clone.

TGTGCCTGGAGTGGGGGGGGCGCGAACACCGGGGAGCTGTTTTTT	CAWSGGGANTGELFF	.	TRBJ2-2	TRBV30	.
TGCGCCAGCAGCCTAACAAACTCGGCCCAGTTCTTC	CASSLTNSAQFF	.	TRBJ2-1	TRBV4-1	.
TGTGCCAGCAGTCATAGCAGCCCCTCCTACGAGCAGTACTTC	CASSHSSPSYEQYF	.	TRBJ2-7	TRBV7-2	.
TGTGCCTGGAGCCCTCGTATTAATCAGCCCCAGCATTTT	CAWSPRINQPQHF	.	TRBJ1-5	TRBV30	.
TGTGCCAGCAGCTTTCGTAGACAGGGGGCAAAGGAGCAGTTCTTC	CASSFRRQGAKEQFF	once	TRBJ2-1	TRBV5-6	TRBD1
TGTGCCAGCAGCTCGCTCCTAGGTCCGACCTTTCCTGAGCAGTTCTTC	CASSSLLGPTFPEQFF	.	TRBJ2-1	TRBV5-4	.
TGTGCCAGAAGCTGGCTAAGAGCGGGGGATCGAGGGCTGTTTTTT	CARSWLRAGDRGLFF	.	TRBJ2-2	TRBV5-3	TRBD2
TGTGCCACCGGGACTTCCGGCACAGATACGCAGTATTTT	CATGTSGTDTQYF	.	TRBJ2-3	TRBV28	.
TGCAGCGTTGATGACCCCCGGAGAAGCAACGAGCAGTACTTC	CSVDDPRRSNEQYF	many	TRBJ2-7	TRBV29-1	.
TGTGCCAGCAGCCCCGGACAGGGGTCGAACAATGAGCAGTTCTTC	CASSPGQGSNNEQFF	once	TRBJ2-1	TRBV7-3	TRBD1
TGTGCCAGCAAAAGGGGTGGACTAGCGGGATCCGGGGAGCTGTTTTTT	CASKRGGLAGSGELFF	.	TRBJ2-2	TRBV27	TRBD2
TGTGCCAGTAGTAACCCGACAGGTCAACACTATGGCTACACCTTC	CASSNPTGQHYGYTF	.	TRBJ1-2	TRBV19	.
TGTGCCAGCAGAGCCGGGACTAGCAGCAATGAGCAGTTCTTC	CASRAGTSSNEQFF	.	TRBJ2-1	TRBV7-2	TRBD2
TGTGCCTGGAGTGACACGGGGCTCCAAGAGACCCAGTACTTC	CAWSDTGLQETQYF	once	TRBJ2-5	TRBV30	.
TGCGCCAGCAGCTTGGTCCACCGGGACCCGTTTAGCGGGAGTCTCGAAGATACGCAGTATTTT	CASSLVHRDPFSGSLEDTQYF	.	TRBJ2-3	TRBV5-1	TRBD2
TGTGCCAGCAGTTACGACAGGAGGGCTTTCTTT	CASSYDRRAFF	.	TRBJ1-1	TRBV12-3/TRBV12-4	.
TGTGCCAGTAGTATGACAGGTTTCAGCTCCTACGAGCAGTACTTC	CASSMTGFSSYEQYF	.	TRBJ2-7	TRBV19	.
TGTGCCAGTAGTGTGGACAGGGGGTTTAATGAGCAGTTCTTC	CASSVDRGFNEQFF	.	TRBJ2-1	TRBV19	TRBD1
TGTGCCTGGAGTACAGGGGACTACGAGCAGTACTTC	CAWSTGDYEQYF	.	TRBJ2-7	TRBV30	TRBD1
TGTGCCAGCAGACAGGGGATGGGCACTGAAGCTTTCTTT	CASRQGMGTEAFF	.	TRBJ1-1	TRBV2	TRBD1